Shown below are 7 T cell receptor beta chains from a single sample sequenced in a study of OX40 agonist ivuxolimab in advanced cancers. TCRdb's table, derived via immunoSEQ multiplex PCR, lists solely in-frame clones and lacks some. The table has roughly 40,000 clones, over 80% seen once. Sequenced here: CD4+ or CD8+ T cells sorted from blood, sampled in a trial of the OX40 agonist ivuxolimab. All receptors derive from an adult with an advanced solid tumor such as melanoma, head and neck, liver or kidney cancer.

The chain is built from TRBV6-1 and TRBJ1-1; D gene ambiguous. In germline, CDR1 is MNHNS, CDR2 SASEGT. Trimming took 4 bases from V and 4 from J, leaving 10 bases between them. The CDR3 consists of 13 residues. This CDR3 reads CASSVLGSTEAFF. The CDR3 DNA reads TGTGCCAGCAGTGTATTGGGGAGCACTGAAGCTTTCTTT.

V gene TRBV9 combines with J gene TRBJ2-1; the D gene is possibly TRBD2 (5 bases). V dropped 4 bases and J dropped 5 bases, with 16 bases sitting between them. This CDR3 is 15 amino acids long. Germline V gene sequence: CDR1 SGDLS, CDR2 YYNGEE. The CDR3 nucleotides read TGTGCCAGCAGCATACTAGGTGGGCATAACAATGAGCAGTTCTTC. It translates to CASSILGGHNNEQFF.

DNA of the CDR3: TGTGCCAGCAGTGATCTTAGGGGAGATACGCAGTATTTT. Translating it yields CASSDLRGDTQYF. The V call is TRBV6-4, the J call TRBJ2-3, with D possibly matching TRBD1 (5 bases). The germline V gene has CDR1 MRHNA and CDR2 SNTAGT. V dropped 3 bases and J dropped 5 bases, with 9 bases sitting between them. The CDR3 covers 13 residues.

The chain carries TRBV18 and TRBJ2-7; 15 bases are shared with TRBD2. Germline V gene data show CDR1 as KGHSH and CDR2 as LQKENI. This CDR3 has 19 amino acids. J gave up 4 bases and V 3 bases, and 13 bases lay outside the gene matches. The CDR3 reads CASSPGLAGGEGTPYEQYF. For the CDR3, the DNA is TGTGCCAGCTCACCCGGACTAGCGGGAGGGGAAGGAACCCCATACGAGCAGTACTTC.

The chain combines TRBV7-2 with TRBJ2-7; D unresolved. V lost 2 bases to trimming and J lost 2 bases, with 7 bases between them. Germline-derived CDR1 and CDR2 are SGHTA and FQGNSA. This CDR3 contains 13 residues. The DNA for the CDR3 is TGTGCCAGCAGCTTACCAGGAACCTACGAGCAGTACTTC. Encoded protein: CASSLPGTYEQYF.

J is TRBJ1-1 and V is TRBV28, with 8 bases aligning to TRBD1. The CDR3 has 13 residues. The V gene's germline CDR1 is MDHEN and CDR2 SYDVKM. Trimming at V came to 6 bases and at J to 4 bases, leaving 4 bases not matched to a gene. CDR3: CASSLDRGTEAFF. DNA of the CDR3: TGTGCCAGCAGCCTTGACAGGGGCACTGAAGCTTTCTTT. The whole variable domain, remainder taken from reference TRBV28 and TRBJ1-1, is DVKVTQSSRYLVKRTGEKVFLECVQDMDHENMFWYRQDPGLGLRLIYFSYDVKMKEKGDIPEGYSVSREKKERFSLILESASTNQTSMYLCASSLDRGTEAFFGQGTRLTVV.

V and J are TRBV12-5 and TRBJ2-2, with D tentatively TRBD2 (6 bases). The germline V gene encodes CDR1 LGHNT and CDR2 FRNRAP. Trimming took 5 bases from V and 1 from J, leaving 11 bases between them. The CDR3 has 15 amino acids. Here the CDR3 DNA reads TGTGCTAGTGGTCGCGGGACGGTGAACACCGGGGAGCTGTTTTTT. Translating it yields CASGRGTVNTGELFF.